The source of this T cell receptor beta chain is a study of T cell responses to AZD1222 COVID-19 vaccine (dated by TCRdb to the early 2020s). With respect to the entire study: AZD1222 recipients with second doses at about 4 weeks or about 12 weeks were pooled, because spike-specific TCR depth and breadth did not differ between schedules. TCR sequencing covered over 230 trial participants: 200 to 220 given two doses of AZD1222 and 26 given two doses of MenACWY control vaccine. Trial participants were enrolled by age into 18-55, 56-69 and 70-plus year subgroups, with approximately 160, 26 and 62 TCR-sequenced participants respectively. Overall study outcomes, separate from this receptor: Epitopes outside the regions mutated in the B.1.351 and B.1.1.7 variants were reportedly recognized by nearly half of the unique spike-specific TCRs. Vaccine-associated CD4 TCRs spanned the whole spike protein, with dominant responses in regions 160-218 and 743-854. Conclusions about previously exposed vaccinees are limited because only a handful of AZD1222 recipients were SARS-CoV-2 seropositive at baseline. In the small 56-69-year group, the increase in depth fell short of significance, most likely because of low power. Spike-specific TCR breadth and depth rose significantly after two AZD1222 doses compared with day 0 and with MenACWY recipients. Most participants were white British and females outnumbered males, and the authors suggested that clonal diversity may have been underestimated. Because no day 14 peak-response samples were available, the repertoires could be characterized only after the peak T cell response.

The CDR3 regions of human TCRbeta chains were analyzed by immunosequencing. In the source study's methods: Repertoire TCRs were checked for matches against a reference library of SARS-CoV-2-specific TCRs that had been generated using the MIRA antigen-specificity platform. Breadth meant the fraction of unique TCRs that were SARS-CoV-2-associated, whereas depth meant the fraction of total T cells that were SARS-CoV-2-associated. Using the MIRA data, each spike-specific TCR was mapped to the spike region that the TCR reacts to and placed in a CD4 or CD8 class. Log10-transformed breadth and depth values were compared by one-way ANOVA with Sidak's multiple comparisons tests. This immuneACCESS table, as held by TCRdb, lists in-frame sequences with V and J called but not all clones. Of the missing ones, under half trace to an unresolved V gene in checked studies; the others have no known cause. V and J calls and clone size come straight from that table; D and trimming were deduced from the DNA. For this sample there are 150,000 to 200,000 clones; about nine tenths appear just once. The top ten constitute 1.3% to 1.5% of the sample.

To note about this clone: What this receptor recognizes is not known. No much larger clone exists at a distance of one base, and base qualities are not known.

Taken from cysteine to phenylalanine, the CDR3 has 11 residues. The CDR3 DNA has 33 bases and is translated from base 1. Per the germline V gene (reference sequence), LGHDT is the CDR1 and YNNKEL is the CDR2. V lost 3 bases and J lost 8 bases; the stretch between them is 7 bases long. The sample's time point label is to be understood as: baseline before first vaccination. Vaccinee samples were obtained from the UK trials COV001 and COV002, which included a single-blind randomized controlled phase 2/3 trial of AZD1222 (ChAdOx1 nCoV-19) in healthy adults. Trial participant PBMC samples were collected at day 0 and day 28 after the second dose for TCRbeta chain sequencing.

The sequences come from peripheral blood, collected on day 0 of AZD1222 vaccination. The chain couples TRBV3-1 (or the pseudogene TRBV3-2) to TRBJ1-2, with no D gene named confidently. This receptor was obtained from an adult in good health. The sequenced DNA: TGTGCCAGCAGCCACACCGGGGGCTACACCTTC. It codes for CASSHTGGYTF.